The clone carrying this T cell receptor beta chain was counted between two and nine times. The antigen is not known. Expressed TCRB transcripts were sequenced because the entire RNA isolate underwent reverse transcription. Assay: immunoSEQ multiplex PCR; the TCRdb copy retains only in-frame clones and omits some. This table holds about 260,000 clones, around 21% found once. This entry belongs to a study of beta chain features in type 1 diabetes. Study outcomes and limitations: The study found moderately but significantly shorter TCRB CDR3s in all four CD4+ subsets of Type 1 diabetes patients.

This receptor was obtained from a woman aged 40 to 50 with type 1 diabetes. The material sequenced was naive CD4+ T cells from blood.

The CDR3 reads CASSTRWGDRGLKGYTF. DNA of the CDR3: TGTGCCAGCAGCACCCGATGGGGGGACAGGGGGCTAAAAGGCTACACCTTC. The chain couples TRBV9 to TRBJ1-2; TRBD1 matches 12 bases. Germline trimming cut 4 bases from V and 8 bases from J; bases unmatched to any gene: 15. The CDR3 is 17 residues long. Germline lookup yields CDR1 SGDLS and CDR2 YYNGEE.